The 9 T cell receptor beta chains below all came from one sample that was sequenced in a study of cytomegalovirus exposure and HLA in healthy donors. TCRdb's table, derived via immunoSEQ multiplex PCR, lists solely in-frame clones and lacks some. This sample has about 180,000 clones, with 85% found just once. The sample taken for sequencing was PBMCs. These receptors all stem from a man aged 18 to 29 in good health and CMV-seropositive.

The chain has TRBV27 and TRBJ1-2, with D hard to call. V was shortened by 2 bases and J by 0 bases, with 7 bases between the two germline ends. Germline V gene sequence: CDR1 MNHEY, CDR2 SMNVEV (reference sequence). The CDR3 contains 14 residues. For the CDR3, the DNA is TGTGCCAGCAGTTTAGATCGGGCTAACTATGGCTACACCTTC. It encodes CASSLDRANYGYTF.

The CDR3: CASSFTSGGPEQFF. The CDR3 DNA sequence: TGTGCCAGCAGTTTTACTAGCGGGGGCCCTGAGCAGTTCTTC. The chain links TRBV27 to TRBJ2-1, with 11 bases that match TRBD2. This CDR3 contains 14 residues. Germline loops: CDR1 MNHEY, CDR2 SMNVEV (reference sequence). V trimming: 3 bases; J trimming: 9 bases; junction bases outside the gene matches: 4.

The chain combines TRBV5-1 with TRBJ2-1; 7 bases agree with TRBD2. Germline loops: CDR1 SGHRS, CDR2 YFSETQ. This CDR3 spans 14 amino acids. The J segment lost 7 bases and the V segment lost 1 base, leaving 5 bases of the junction unmatched. The CDR3 spells CASSLYAGENEQFF. The CDR3 nucleotides read TGCGCCAGCAGCTTGTATGCGGGAGAAAATGAGCAGTTCTTC. The full variable domain, in which reference TRBV5-1 and TRBJ2-1 provide the parts outside the CDR3, is KAGVTQTPRYLIKTRGQQVTLSCSPISGHRSVSWYQQTPGQGLQFLFEYFSETQRNKGNFPGRFSGRQFSNSRSEMNVSTLELGDSALYLCASSLYAGENEQFFGPGTRLTVL.

The J gene is TRBJ1-6, the V gene TRBV4-1, with 8 bases that match TRBD1. This CDR3 comprises 16 residues. After removal of 3 bases from V and 10 bases from J, the junction contained 11 bases not matched to a gene. Germline CDR1 is MGHRA and CDR2 is YSYEKL. CDR3 bases: TGCGCCAGCAGCCACCCCCCCCGACAGGGGAAATCACCCCTCCACTTT. Its translation is CASSHPPRQGKSPLHF.

The gene calls are TRBV4-2 and TRBJ2-7; unclear D gene. Trimming left V 0 bases short and J 5 bases short, with 14 bases between. CDR3 length: 15 residues. Germline loops: CDR1 LGHNA, CDR2 YNFKEQ. CDR3 sequence (DNA): TGTGCCAGCAGCCAAGATTTGGCCTTACCCGACGAGCAGTACTTC. Its translation: CASSQDLALPDEQYF.

The sample holds one count of this clone. J is TRBJ2-7 and V is TRBV4-1; the D is unclear. Trimming cost V 4 bases and J 1 base, with 17 bases left between them. Germline loops: CDR1 MGHRA, CDR2 YSYEKL. This CDR3 has 16 residues. The CDR3 spells CASSPRVTAASYEQYF. The CDR3 DNA is TGCGCCAGCAGCCCCCGAGTGACGGCGGCGTCCTACGAGCAGTACTTC.

This CDR3 reads CASSQDFTSGNREQFF. CDR3 nucleotides: TGTGCCAGCAGCCAAGACTTCACTAGCGGGAATCGGGAGCAGTTCTTC. The chain couples TRBV4-2 to TRBJ2-1; 10 bases are shared with TRBD2. Germline CDR1 is LGHNA and CDR2 is YNFKEQ. The junction had 9 bases not matched to a gene; V was cut back by 0 bases and J by 10 bases. The CDR3 has 16 residues.

The DNA for the CDR3 is TGTGCCTGGAGACGATCGGGGGAAGAGCAGTACTTC. This encodes CAWRRSGEEQYF. The gene calls are TRBV30 and TRBJ2-7; TRBD2 might be the D (6 bases). V lost 3 bases and J 7 bases, leaving 13 bases between the germline ends. Looked up from germline, CDR1 is GTSNPN and CDR2 is SVGIG (reference sequence). The CDR3 runs to 12 residues.

The chain is built from TRBV7-6 and TRBJ2-7; D not certain. The germline V gene encodes CDR1 SGHVS and CDR2 FNYEAQ. The V and J ends lost 0 bases and 0 bases respectively, with 6 bases between them. CDR3 length equals 14 residues. This chain's CDR3 is CASSLAPLSYEQYF. The CDR3 DNA is TGTGCCAGCAGCTTAGCCCCCCTCTCCTACGAGCAGTACTTC.